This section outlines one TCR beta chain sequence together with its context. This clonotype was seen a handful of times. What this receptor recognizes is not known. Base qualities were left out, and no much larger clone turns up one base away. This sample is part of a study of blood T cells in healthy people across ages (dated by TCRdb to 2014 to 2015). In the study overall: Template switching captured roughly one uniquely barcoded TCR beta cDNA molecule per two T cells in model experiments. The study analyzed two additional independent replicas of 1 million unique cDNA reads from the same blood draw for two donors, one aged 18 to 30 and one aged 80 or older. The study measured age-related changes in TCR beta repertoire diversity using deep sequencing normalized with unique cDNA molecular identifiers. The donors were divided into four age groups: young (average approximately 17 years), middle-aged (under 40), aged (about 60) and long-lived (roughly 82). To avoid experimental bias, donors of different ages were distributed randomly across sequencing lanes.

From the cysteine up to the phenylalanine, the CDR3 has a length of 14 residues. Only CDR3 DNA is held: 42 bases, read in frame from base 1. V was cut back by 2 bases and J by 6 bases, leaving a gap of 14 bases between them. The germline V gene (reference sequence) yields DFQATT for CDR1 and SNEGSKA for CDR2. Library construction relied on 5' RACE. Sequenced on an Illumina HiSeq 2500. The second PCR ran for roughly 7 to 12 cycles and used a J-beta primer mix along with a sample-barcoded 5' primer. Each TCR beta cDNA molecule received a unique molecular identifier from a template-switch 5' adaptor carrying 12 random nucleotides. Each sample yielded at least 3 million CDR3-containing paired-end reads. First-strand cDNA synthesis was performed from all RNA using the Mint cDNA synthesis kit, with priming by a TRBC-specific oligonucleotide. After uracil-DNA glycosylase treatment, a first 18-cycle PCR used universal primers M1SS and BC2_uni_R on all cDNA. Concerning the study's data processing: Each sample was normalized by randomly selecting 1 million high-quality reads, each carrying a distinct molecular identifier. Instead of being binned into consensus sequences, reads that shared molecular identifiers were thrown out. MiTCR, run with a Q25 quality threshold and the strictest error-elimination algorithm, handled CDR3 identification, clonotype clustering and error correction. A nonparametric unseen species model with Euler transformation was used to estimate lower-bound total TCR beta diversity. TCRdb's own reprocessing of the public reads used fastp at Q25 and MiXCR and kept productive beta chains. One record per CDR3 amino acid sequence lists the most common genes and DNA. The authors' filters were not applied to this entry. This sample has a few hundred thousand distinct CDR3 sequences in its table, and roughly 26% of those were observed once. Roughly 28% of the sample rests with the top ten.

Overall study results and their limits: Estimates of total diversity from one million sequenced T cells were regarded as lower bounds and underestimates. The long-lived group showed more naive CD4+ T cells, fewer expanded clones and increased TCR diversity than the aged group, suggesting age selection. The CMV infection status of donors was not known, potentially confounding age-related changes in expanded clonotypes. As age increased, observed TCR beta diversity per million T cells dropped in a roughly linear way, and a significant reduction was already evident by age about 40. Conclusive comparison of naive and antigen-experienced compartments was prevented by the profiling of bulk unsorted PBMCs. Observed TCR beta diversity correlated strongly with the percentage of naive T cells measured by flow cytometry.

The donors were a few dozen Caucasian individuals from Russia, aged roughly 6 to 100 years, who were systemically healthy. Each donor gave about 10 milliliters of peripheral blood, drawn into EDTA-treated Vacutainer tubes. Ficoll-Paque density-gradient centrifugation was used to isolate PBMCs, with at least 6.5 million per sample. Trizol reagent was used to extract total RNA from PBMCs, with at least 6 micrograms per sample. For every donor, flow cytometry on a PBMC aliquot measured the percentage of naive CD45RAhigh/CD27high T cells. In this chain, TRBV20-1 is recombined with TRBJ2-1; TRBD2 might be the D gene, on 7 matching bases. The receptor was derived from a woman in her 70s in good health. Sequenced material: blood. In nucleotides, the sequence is TGCAGTGCTAGACCGGTCCGGGGGGCCAATGAGCAGTTCTTC. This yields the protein CSARPVRGANEQFF.